This T cell receptor beta chain appears in the sequencing data of a study of blood T cell repertoires in COVID-19. Study-level background: Researchers got acute and convalescent COVID-19 samples from the United States, Italy and Spain. The cDNA or gDNA used as material had been derived from T cells, B-cell-depleted T cells, or PBMCs.

Original processing methods: Reference gene primer amplification gave nucleated cell count estimates. The table came from immunoSEQ multiplex PCR; TCRdb's copy has only in-frame clones and leaves some out. V and J calls and clone size are as listed in that table; D and trimming were resolved from the DNA. The sample carries about 190,000 clones, approximately 90% recorded once. Germline CDR1 is MDHEN and CDR2 is SYDVKM. The length of the CDR3 is 13 residues. As to this clone: At one end, the junction sequence differs from germline, possibly due to a read error.

This receptor was obtained from a woman aged 25-40 years with acute or convalescent COVID-19. The sample comprised peripheral blood. The chain employs TRBV28 and TRBJ2-3; 9 bases agree with TRBD1. In DNA form, the CDR3 reads TGTACCAGCAGTAGACAGGGGGCAGATACGCAGTATTTT. It translates to CTSSRQGADTQYF.